The source of this T cell receptor (beta chain) is a study of blood T cell repertoires in COVID-19. Study-wide background: From T cells, B-cell-depleted T cells, or PBMCs came the material, which was cDNA or gDNA.

How the authors handled the data: How many nucleated cells were present was estimated from reference gene primer amplification. TCRdb keeps only in-frame clones here, not all; method: immunoSEQ multiplex PCR. Clonal size and the V and J genes are those of that table, whereas D and trimming came from the DNA. The sample holds fewer than 500,000 clones, 87% seen once. CDR1 is SGHRS and CDR2 is YFSETQ in the germline V gene. V dropped 0 bases and J dropped 12 bases, with 25 bases sitting between them. This CDR3 is 18 amino acids long. The J gene is TRBJ1-6, the V gene TRBV5-1, with D possibly matching TRBD1 (6 bases). The specimen sequenced was PBMCs or T cells enriched from blood (not recorded which). This TCR was recovered from a woman aged 18-29 years with acute COVID-19. CDR3 coding DNA: TGCGCCAGCAGCTTGGGATCGGGTCCCCGGGGAGGGGGGCAACCCCTCCACTTT. Translation gives CASSLGSGPRGGGQPLHF.